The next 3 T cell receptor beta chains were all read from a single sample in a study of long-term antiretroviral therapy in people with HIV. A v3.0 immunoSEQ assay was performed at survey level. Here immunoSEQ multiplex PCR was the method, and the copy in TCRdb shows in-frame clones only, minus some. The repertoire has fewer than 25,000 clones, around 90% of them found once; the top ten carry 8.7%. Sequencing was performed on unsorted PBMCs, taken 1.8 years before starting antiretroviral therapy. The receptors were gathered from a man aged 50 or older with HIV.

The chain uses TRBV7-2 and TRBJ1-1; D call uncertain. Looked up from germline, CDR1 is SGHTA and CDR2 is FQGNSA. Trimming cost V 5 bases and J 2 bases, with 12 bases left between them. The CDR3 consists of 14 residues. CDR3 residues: CASSNRERNTEAFF. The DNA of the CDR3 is TGTGCCAGCAGCAATAGGGAGAGAAACACTGAAGCTTTCTTT. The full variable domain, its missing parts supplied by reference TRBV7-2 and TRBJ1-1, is GAGVSQSPSNKVTEKGKDVELRCDPISGHTALYWYRQSLGQGLEFLIYFQGNSAPDKSGLPSDRFSAERTGGSVSTLTIQRTQQEDSAVYLCASSNRERNTEAFFGQGTRLTVV.

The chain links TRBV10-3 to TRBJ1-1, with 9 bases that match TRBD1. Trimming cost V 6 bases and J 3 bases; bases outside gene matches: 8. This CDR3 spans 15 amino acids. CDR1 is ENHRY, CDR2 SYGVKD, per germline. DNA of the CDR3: TGTGCCATCAGCGGACCGGGACAGGGATACACTGAAGCTTTCTTT. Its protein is CAISGPGQGYTEAFF.

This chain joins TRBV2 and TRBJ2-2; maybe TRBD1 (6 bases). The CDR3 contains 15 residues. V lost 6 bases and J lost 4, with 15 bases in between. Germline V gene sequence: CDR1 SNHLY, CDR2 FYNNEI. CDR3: CASRVSIGGTGELFF. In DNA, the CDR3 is TGTGCCAGCAGAGTTTCTATAGGGGGCACCGGGGAGCTGTTTTTT.